Listed below are T cell receptor beta chains from one sample, sequenced in a study of control samples from healthy donors and cancer patients. This table comes from immunoSEQ multiplex PCR, and its TCRdb copy is limited to in-frame clones, with some not included. The sample consists of about 120,000 clones, more than 70% of them appearing once. Material: blood. The receptors were sampled from a woman between 65 and 79 years old in good health. CDR3s include the opening cysteine and the closing phenylalanine or tryptophan. The order of the fields is D gene, J gene, clone size, V gene, CDR3 protein, CDR3 DNA. A D gene is named only where the DNA matches it firmly. Expanded clones get a size class; other rows say once, few or many, or leave the size out.

D gene: -; J gene: TRBJ1-2; clone size: -; V gene: TRBV6-5; CDR3 protein: CASKTRGTGTGYTF; CDR3 DNA: TGTGCCAGCAAGACACGGGGTACGGGCACTGGCTACACCTTC
D gene: -; J gene: TRBJ2-7; clone size: -; V gene: TRBV18; CDR3 protein: CASSPSRGVVDEQYF; CDR3 DNA: TGTGCCAGCTCACCATCGCGGGGCGTAGTAGACGAGCAGTACTTC
D gene: TRBD2; J gene: TRBJ2-3; clone size: -; V gene: TRBV5-6; CDR3 protein: CASSSGTSGGGTIYTQYF; CDR3 DNA: TGTGCCAGCAGCTCAGGGACTAGCGGGGGTGGGACCATATATACGCAGTATTTT
D gene: TRBD2; J gene: TRBJ2-1; clone size: -; V gene: TRBV7-3; CDR3 protein: CASSLTFASGYNEQFF; CDR3 DNA: TGTGCCAGCAGCTTAACGTTCGCTAGCGGATACAATGAGCAGTTCTTC
D gene: -; J gene: TRBJ2-3; clone size: few; V gene: TRBV5-1; CDR3 protein: CASSLEGQSGTDTQYF; CDR3 DNA: TGCGCCAGCAGCTTGGAAGGCCAGAGCGGCACAGATACGCAGTATTTT
D gene: -; J gene: TRBJ1-5; clone size: few; V gene: TRBV7-2; CDR3 protein: CASSLVVGVGQPQHF; CDR3 DNA: TGTGCCAGCAGCTTAGTTGTGGGGGTGGGGCAGCCCCAGCATTTT
D gene: -; J gene: TRBJ1-2; clone size: -; V gene: TRBV19; CDR3 protein: CASNTKDSSVANYGYTF; CDR3 DNA: TGTGCCAGTAATACGAAGGACAGTAGTGTAGCTAACTATGGCTACACCTTC
D gene: TRBD1; J gene: TRBJ1-6; clone size: -; V gene: TRBV18; CDR3 protein: CASSPQDRAAPLHF; CDR3 DNA: TGTGCCAGCTCACCACAGGACAGGGCTGCACCCCTCCACTTT
D gene: -; J gene: TRBJ2-7; clone size: -; V gene: TRBV27; CDR3 protein: CASSFGHEQYF; CDR3 DNA: TGTGCCAGCTCCTTTGGCCACGAGCAGTACTTC
D gene: TRBD2; J gene: TRBJ2-3; clone size: -; V gene: TRBV11-2; CDR3 protein: CASSLDRGLAGIKSTDTQYF; CDR3 DNA: TGTGCCAGCAGCTTAGATCGTGGTCTAGCGGGGATAAAAAGCACAGATACGCAGTATTTT
D gene: -; J gene: TRBJ1-2; clone size: -; V gene: TRBV19; CDR3 protein: CASSIDPGRSNYGYTF; CDR3 DNA: TGTGCCAGTAGTATAGATCCGGGGAGATCTAACTATGGCTACACCTTC
D gene: -; J gene: TRBJ1-4; clone size: -; V gene: TRBV10-2; CDR3 protein: CASSERRGRHEKLFF; CDR3 DNA: TGCGCCAGCAGTGAGCGCAGGGGTCGGCATGAAAAACTGTTTTTT
D gene: -; J gene: TRBJ2-2; clone size: -; V gene: TRBV16; CDR3 protein: CASSPHRWGTGELFF; CDR3 DNA: TGTGCCAGCAGCCCCCACCGGTGGGGCACCGGGGAGCTGTTTTTT
D gene: -; J gene: TRBJ2-3; clone size: -; V gene: TRBV10-3; CDR3 protein: CAISADPDTQYF; CDR3 DNA: TGTGCCATCAGTGCGGACCCAGATACGCAGTATTTT
D gene: -; J gene: TRBJ2-5; clone size: -; V gene: TRBV9; CDR3 protein: CASSVGGGAGIKETQYF; CDR3 DNA: TGTGCCAGCAGCGTAGGAGGGGGGGCCGGTATTAAAGAGACCCAGTACTTC
D gene: -; J gene: TRBJ1-3; clone size: -; V gene: TRBV5-6; CDR3 protein: CASSWGTSGNTIYF; CDR3 DNA: TGTGCCAGCAGCTGGGGGACCTCTGGAAACACCATATATTTT
D gene: -; J gene: TRBJ1-6; clone size: -; V gene: TRBV5-4; CDR3 protein: CASSLESSRNSPLHF; CDR3 DNA: TGTGCCAGCAGCTTGGAAAGCTCCCGGAATTCACCCCTCCACTTT
D gene: TRBD2; J gene: TRBJ2-4; clone size: -; V gene: TRBV9; CDR3 protein: CASSASAGLKNIQYF; CDR3 DNA: TGTGCCAGCAGCGCCTCAGCGGGGCTAAAAAACATTCAGTACTTC
D gene: -; J gene: TRBJ2-5; clone size: -; V gene: TRBV2; CDR3 protein: CASSDRGGQETQYF; CDR3 DNA: TGTGCCAGCAGTGACAGGGGGGGCCAAGAGACCCAGTACTTC
D gene: TRBD1; J gene: TRBJ1-3; clone size: -; V gene: TRBV5-1; CDR3 protein: CASTGQGVGDTIYF; CDR3 DNA: TGCGCCAGTACCGGACAGGGGGTCGGGGACACCATATATTTT
D gene: TRBD2; J gene: TRBJ2-1; clone size: -; V gene: TRBV12-5; CDR3 protein: CASGPSSGDRNEQFF; CDR3 DNA: TGTGCTAGTGGTCCCTCTAGCGGGGATAGAAATGAGCAGTTCTTC
D gene: TRBD2; J gene: TRBJ2-3; clone size: -; V gene: TRBV4-3; CDR3 protein: CASSRDYYTDTQYF; CDR3 DNA: TGCGCCAGCAGCAGGGACTATTACACAGATACGCAGTATTTT
D gene: -; J gene: TRBJ1-1; clone size: -; V gene: TRBV27; CDR3 protein: CASSLSDINTEAFF; CDR3 DNA: TGTGCCAGCAGTTTATCTGACATTAACACTGAAGCTTTCTTT
D gene: TRBD1; J gene: TRBJ1-1; clone size: -; V gene: TRBV2; CDR3 protein: CASSVQGVTEAFF; CDR3 DNA: TGTGCCAGCAGTGTTCAGGGGGTCACTGAAGCTTTCTTT
D gene: -; J gene: TRBJ2-7; clone size: -; V gene: TRBV25-1; CDR3 protein: CASSETGGRRDYEQYF; CDR3 DNA: TGTGCCAGCAGTGAAACAGGCGGAAGGAGAGATTACGAGCAGTACTTC
D gene: TRBD1; J gene: TRBJ1-6; clone size: -; V gene: TRBV7-3; CDR3 protein: CASSPTGGENSPLHF; CDR3 DNA: TGTGCCAGCAGCCCGACAGGGGGCGAGAATTCACCCCTCCACTTT
D gene: -; J gene: TRBJ1-5; clone size: -; V gene: TRBV6-4; CDR3 protein: CASSADQGDQPQHF; CDR3 DNA: TGTGCCAGCAGTGCCGACCAGGGTGATCAGCCCCAGCATTTT
D gene: -; J gene: TRBJ2-5; clone size: -; V gene: TRBV6-1; CDR3 protein: CASSEQETQYF; CDR3 DNA: TGTGCCAGCAGTGAACAAGAGACCCAGTACTTC
D gene: -; J gene: TRBJ1-2; clone size: -; V gene: TRBV21-1; CDR3 protein: CASSGRRVRIRWGNGYTF; CDR3 DNA: TGTGCCAGCTCGGGCAGGAGAGTAAGAATTAGATGGGGAAATGGCTACACCTTC
D gene: -; J gene: TRBJ1-2; clone size: -; V gene: TRBV27; CDR3 protein: CASSNSLGGLYGYTF; CDR3 DNA: TGTGCCAGCAGCAACTCTCTCGGGGGGTTGTATGGCTACACCTTC
D gene: -; J gene: TRBJ2-3; clone size: -; V gene: TRBV27; CDR3 protein: CASRTWARTDTQYF; CDR3 DNA: TGTGCCAGCAGAACATGGGCTCGCACAGATACGCAGTATTTT
D gene: TRBD1; J gene: TRBJ1-1; clone size: -; V gene: TRBV5-4; CDR3 protein: CASSTGQAHEAFF; CDR3 DNA: TGTGCCAGCAGCACTGGACAGGCCCATGAAGCTTTCTTT
D gene: TRBD1; J gene: TRBJ1-3; clone size: -; V gene: TRBV6-1; CDR3 protein: CASSDRGRKGNTIYF; CDR3 DNA: TGTGCCAGCAGTGACAGGGGGCGCAAAGGAAACACCATATATTTT
D gene: -; J gene: TRBJ2-7; clone size: -; V gene: TRBV6-1; CDR3 protein: CASSEGQLLLSYEQYF; CDR3 DNA: TGTGCCAGCAGTGAAGGACAACTCCTCCTCTCCTACGAGCAGTACTTC
D gene: -; J gene: TRBJ1-2; clone size: -; V gene: TRBV12-3/TRBV12-4; CDR3 protein: CASSLLGYGYTF; CDR3 DNA: TGTGCCAGCAGTTTGTTGGGCTATGGCTACACCTTC
D gene: -; J gene: TRBJ1-2; clone size: -; V gene: TRBV6-2/TRBV6-3; CDR3 protein: CASSPRTPGNYGYTF; CDR3 DNA: TGTGCCAGCAGCCCCCGGACCCCAGGGAACTATGGCTACACCTTC
D gene: TRBD2; J gene: TRBJ2-2; clone size: -; V gene: TRBV5-4; CDR3 protein: CASRAERGLSGELFF; CDR3 DNA: TGTGCCAGCAGGGCGGAGCGGGGGTTATCCGGGGAGCTGTTTTTT
D gene: -; J gene: TRBJ1-5; clone size: -; V gene: TRBV11-2; CDR3 protein: CASSPWGGDQPQHF; CDR3 DNA: TGTGCCAGCAGCCCCTGGGGCGGGGATCAGCCCCAGCATTTT
D gene: TRBD1; J gene: TRBJ1-2; clone size: -; V gene: TRBV5-1; CDR3 protein: CASTVTGEGYGYTF; CDR3 DNA: TGCGCCAGCACCGTGACAGGGGAGGGCTATGGCTACACCTTC
D gene: -; J gene: TRBJ2-2; clone size: -; V gene: TRBV7-2; CDR3 protein: CASSLAGGNTGELFF; CDR3 DNA: TGTGCCAGCAGCTTAGCGGGGGGAAACACCGGGGAGCTGTTTTTT
D gene: -; J gene: TRBJ1-4; clone size: -; V gene: TRBV18; CDR3 protein: CASSPPNEKLFF; CDR3 DNA: TGTGCCAGCTCCCCACCGAATGAAAAACTGTTTTTT
D gene: -; J gene: TRBJ1-1; clone size: -; V gene: TRBV9; CDR3 protein: CASSVDRNTEAFF; CDR3 DNA: TGTGCCAGCAGCGTAGACAGGAACACTGAAGCTTTCTTT
D gene: TRBD1; J gene: TRBJ2-1; clone size: few; V gene: TRBV27; CDR3 protein: CASSSRDRVSASSYNEQFF; CDR3 DNA: TGTGCCAGCAGTTCACGGGACAGGGTTTCAGCTAGCTCCTACAATGAGCAGTTCTTC
D gene: -; J gene: TRBJ2-3; clone size: once; V gene: TRBV9; CDR3 protein: CASSVGSDTQYF; CDR3 DNA: TGTGCCAGCAGCGTAGGTAGTGATACGCAGTATTTT
D gene: -; J gene: TRBJ2-1; clone size: -; V gene: TRBV2; CDR3 protein: CASSVEGQISYNEQFF; CDR3 DNA: TGTGCCAGCAGTGTCGAGGGCCAAATCTCCTACAATGAGCAGTTCTTC
D gene: -; J gene: TRBJ2-6; clone size: -; V gene: TRBV7-3; CDR3 protein: CASSSSGSGANVLTF; CDR3 DNA: TGTGCCAGCAGTTCATCCGGCTCTGGGGCCAACGTCCTGACTTTC
D gene: -; J gene: TRBJ1-3; clone size: -; V gene: TRBV11-2; CDR3 protein: CASSFVGDSGNTIYF; CDR3 DNA: TGTGCCAGCAGCTTTGTGGGGGACTCTGGAAACACCATATATTTT
D gene: TRBD1; J gene: TRBJ2-7; clone size: -; V gene: TRBV7-6; CDR3 protein: CASSLGTDQYF; CDR3 DNA: TGTGCCAGCAGCCTAGGGACAGACCAGTACTTC